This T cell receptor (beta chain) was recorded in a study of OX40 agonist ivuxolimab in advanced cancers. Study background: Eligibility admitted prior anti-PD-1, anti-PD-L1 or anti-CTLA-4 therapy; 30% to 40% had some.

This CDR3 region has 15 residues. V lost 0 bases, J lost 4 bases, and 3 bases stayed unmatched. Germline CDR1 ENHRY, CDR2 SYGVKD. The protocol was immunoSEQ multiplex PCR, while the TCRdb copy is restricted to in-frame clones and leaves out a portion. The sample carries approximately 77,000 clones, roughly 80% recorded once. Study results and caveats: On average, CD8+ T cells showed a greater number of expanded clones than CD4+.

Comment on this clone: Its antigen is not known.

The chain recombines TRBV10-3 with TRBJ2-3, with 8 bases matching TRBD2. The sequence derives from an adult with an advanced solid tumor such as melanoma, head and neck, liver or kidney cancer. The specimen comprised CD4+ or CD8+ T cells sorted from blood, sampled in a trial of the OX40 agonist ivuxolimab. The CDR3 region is CAISESSGSADTQYF. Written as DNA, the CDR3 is TGTGCCATCAGTGAGTCGAGCGGGAGCGCAGATACGCAGTATTTT.